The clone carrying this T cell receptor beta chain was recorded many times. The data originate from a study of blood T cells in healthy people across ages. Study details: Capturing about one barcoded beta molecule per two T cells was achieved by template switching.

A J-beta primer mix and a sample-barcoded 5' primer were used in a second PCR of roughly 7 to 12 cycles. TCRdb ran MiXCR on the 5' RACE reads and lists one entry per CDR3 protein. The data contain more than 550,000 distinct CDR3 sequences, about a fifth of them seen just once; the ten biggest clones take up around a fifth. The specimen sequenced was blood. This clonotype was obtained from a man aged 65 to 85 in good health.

The CDR3: CSVARPTEAFF. As DNA, the CDR3 is TGCAGCGTGGCCAGGCCGACAGAAGCTTTCTTT. The chain joins TRBV29-1 to TRBJ1-1; D gene unclear. The germline CDR1 and CDR2 sequences are SQVTM and ANQGSEA. The V end was cut by 6 bases, the J end by 8 bases, with 13 bases between. This CDR3 is built from 11 residues.